This T cell receptor beta chain was sequenced in a study of blood T cell repertoires in COVID-19. Across the study: COVID-19 samples, acute and convalescent, were from the United States, Italy and Spain. The analysed material was cDNA or gDNA that came from T cells, B-cell-depleted T cells, or PBMCs.

CDR3 length equals 14 residues. In assigning cohorts, the study relied on participant-reported clinical history. Sequencing used immunoSEQ multiplex PCR; TCRdb keeps in-frame clones, though not all of them. The table shows nearly 300,000 clones, with around 92% occurring only once. The chain couples TRBV21-1 to TRBJ1-2; the D segment call TRBD1 is taken from the table without a DNA check. TRBV21-1 is listed as a pseudogene. The source is a woman aged 50 to 65 who had been exposed to COVID-19. The sequenced material came from PBMCs or T cells enriched from blood (not recorded which). Written as DNA, the CDR3 is TGTGCCAGCTACCGGACAGGGACGCGCTATGGCTACACCTTC. Translated: CASYRTGTRYGYTF.